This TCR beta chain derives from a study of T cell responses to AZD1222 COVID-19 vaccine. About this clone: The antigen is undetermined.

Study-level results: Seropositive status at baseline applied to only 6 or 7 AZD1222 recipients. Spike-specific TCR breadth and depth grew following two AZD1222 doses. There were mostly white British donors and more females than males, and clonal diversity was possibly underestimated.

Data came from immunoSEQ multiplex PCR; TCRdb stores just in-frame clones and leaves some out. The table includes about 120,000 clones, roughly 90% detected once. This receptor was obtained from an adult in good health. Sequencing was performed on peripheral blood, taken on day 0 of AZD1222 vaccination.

DNA of the CDR3: TGTGCCAGTGGGGCTTGGGGTCCCCAAGAGACCCAGTACTTC. It encodes CASGAWGPQETQYF. V is TRBV19 and J is TRBJ2-5, with a weak D call TRBD1 (5 bases). Per germline, CDR1 LNHDA and CDR2 SQIVND (reference sequence). CDR3 length equals 14 residues. V lost 8 bases to trimming and J lost 1 base, with 14 bases between them. Complete variable domain (other parts from reference TRBV19 and TRBJ2-5): DGGITQSPKYLFRKEGQNVTLSCEQNLNHDAMYWYRQDPGQGLRLIYYSQIVNDFQKGDIAEGYSVSREKKESFPLTVTSAQKNPTAFYLCASGAWGPQETQYFGPGTRLLVL.